This T cell receptor beta chain originates from a study of Graves' ophthalmopathy and Graves' hyperthyroidism. With 6 bases removed from V and 0 bases from J, the gap between germline ends came to 18 bases. Germline CDR1 is SGHTA and CDR2 is FQGNSA. The CDR3 extends over 16 amino acids. Notes on the study in general: In blood appeared most of the expanded thyroid clonotypes whose frequency exceeded 0.001.

As the template, RNA transcripts were used to amplify TCR beta CDR3 regions. RT-PCR was first run with HTBI primers, then multiplex PCR in a second round. TCRdb itself ran the multiplex PCR reads through MiXCR, one entry per CDR3 protein. The sample lists approximately 700,000 distinct CDR3 sequences, 35% to 50% seen once, with around 40% in the top ten. The table lists this clonotype with a few counts. Its target is not known. The V and J genes are TRBV7-2 and TRBJ2-7, with D hard to call. The clonotype originates from an adult man with Graves' ophthalmopathy. Sequencing used peripheral blood. The CDR3 protein is CASSEAGRHSSYEQYF. The DNA for the CDR3 is TGTGCCAGCAGTGAAGCCGGACGACATAGCTCCTACGAGCAGTACTTC.